This TCR beta chain was sequenced during a study of cytomegalovirus exposure and HLA in healthy donors. Study context: The 90 to 150 validation repertoires were produced on the same platform as the 720 or so repertoires of the first cohort. This was reported in a later analysis.

The study's findings and limits: Researchers counted 180 or so TCR beta chains as cytomegalovirus-associated. Reports indicated that the classifier achieved high specificity and sensitivity in diagnosing cytomegalovirus status. CMV antigen specificity was confirmed in vitro for a few CMV-associated chains.

Only in-frame clones appear in the TCRdb table, and some are missing; sequencing was by immunoSEQ multiplex PCR. The sample holds about 84,000 clones, approximately 91% seen once. Note on this clone: Its antigen remains unidentified.

Trimming cost V 4 bases and J 1 base; bases outside gene matches: 0. CDR3 length: 13 residues. The germline gives CDR1 SGHAT, CDR2 FQNNGV. The V call is TRBV11-2, the J call TRBJ1-1, with TRBD1 matching over 7 bases. Sequencing was done on a sample of PBMCs. This TCR was recovered from a man aged 30 to 39 in good health and CMV-seronegative. The DNA for the CDR3 is TGTGCCAGCAGCTGGACAGGGAACACTGAAGCTTTCTTT. It specifies CASSWTGNTEAFF.